The 5 T cell receptor beta chains listed next were all sequenced from one sample in a study of blood T cell repertoires in COVID-19. Clones were sequenced by immunoSEQ multiplex PCR, and TCRdb holds only the in-frame ones, with some missing. The profile covers about 61,000 clones, with roughly 90% appearing a single time and about a fifth taken by the ten largest. Sequenced sample: peripheral blood. These TCRs come from a woman aged 45-65 years with active or convalescent COVID-19.

This chain links TRBV7-8 with TRBJ2-1, with 8 bases identical to TRBD2. Germline CDR1 and CDR2: SGHVS and FQNEAQ. The junction had 9 bases not matched to a gene; V was cut back by 3 bases and J by 8 bases. The CDR3 runs to 15 residues. In DNA form, the CDR3 reads TGTGCCAGCAGCTTCCTAGCGGGCCTTCCCCATGAGCAGTTCTTC. This sequence encodes CASSFLAGLPHEQFF. Filled out from reference TRBV7-8 and TRBJ2-1, the complete variable domain reads GAGVSQSPRYKVAKRGQDVALRCDPISGHVSLFWYQQALGQGPEFLTYFQNEAQLDKSGLPSDRFFAERPEGSVSTLKIQRTQQEDSAVYLCASSFLAGLPHEQFFGPGTRLTVL.

CDR3 residues: CASSLGRANEQFF. DNA for the CDR3: TGTGCCAGCAGTTTGGGCAGGGCGAATGAGCAGTTCTTC. This chain uses TRBV12-3 or TRBV12-4 with TRBJ2-1, with D possibly TRBD1 on 5 matching bases. There are 13 residues in the CDR3. The germline V and J ends were trimmed by 3 bases and 7 bases, with 10 bases remaining between them.

This clone has a single count. The chain links TRBV28 to TRBJ1-2; unclear D gene. The CDR3 contains 17 residues. CDR1 and CDR2 (germline): MDHEN, SYDVKM. Trimming cost V 2 bases and J 8 bases, with 24 bases left between them. CDR3 protein: CASSLGTSAALREGYTF. In nucleotides, the CDR3 is TGTGCCAGCAGTTTAGGAACGAGCGCGGCCTTGAGGGAAGGCTACACCTTC.

The CDR3, as DNA: TGTGCCAGCAGTTTTGTGAGCCCTTCAACGTACCAAGAGACCCAGTACTTC. This translates into CASSFVSPSTYQETQYF. The rearrangement joins TRBV27 to TRBJ2-5; D unclear. The CDR3 has 17 amino acids. Germline-derived CDR1 and CDR2 are MNHEY and SMNVEV (reference sequence). V was clipped by 3 bases and J by 0 bases, with 17 bases between them.

The chain links TRBV19 to TRBJ2-7; D possibly corresponds to TRBD2 (6 bases). Between the trimmed V and J ends, which lost 3 bases and 0 bases, there was a span of 9 bases. Looked up from germline, CDR1 is LNHDA and CDR2 is SQIVND (reference sequence). The length of the CDR3 is 14 residues. CDR3 loop: CASSIGAGSYEQYF. The CDR3 DNA sequence: TGTGCCAGTAGTATCGGAGCGGGCTCCTACGAGCAGTACTTC.